A single sample gave rise to the 32 T cell receptor beta chains below, sequenced in a study of Graves' ophthalmopathy and Graves' hyperthyroidism. Transcripts of RNA were the source for amplifying TCR beta CDR3 regions. The library came from an HTBI-primed first-round RT-PCR and a second-round multiplex PCR. TCRdb independently ran MiXCR on the multiplex PCR reads; one entry per CDR3 protein. The sample holds over a million distinct CDR3 sequences, about 35% seen once. Sequencing was done on a sample of peripheral blood or thyroid tissue (not recorded which). The receptors were sampled from an adult man with Graves' hyperthyroidism.

V is TRBV6-6 and J is TRBJ2-5; TRBD1 aligns across 7 bases. The CDR3 is made up of 15 amino acids. Per the germline V gene, CDR1 is MNHNY and CDR2 is SVGAGI (reference sequence). The V segment lost 2 bases and the J segment 4 bases; nucleotides outside the gene matches: 7. In DNA, the CDR3 is TGTGCCAGCAGTTACAGGGGACAGAGAGGAGAGACCCAGTACTTC. Translated, it gives CASSYRGQRGETQYF.

The CDR3 here is CASSPTEANYGYTF. Here the CDR3 DNA reads TGTGCCAGCTCACCGACTGAAGCTAACTATGGCTACACCTTC. The rearrangement links TRBV18 to TRBJ1-2; no reliable D call. Germline assignment: CDR1 KGHSH and CDR2 LQKENI. V was trimmed by 3 bases and J by 0 bases, leaving 8 bases between them. The CDR3 contains 14 residues. The full variable domain, completed using reference TRBV18 and TRBJ1-2, is NAGVMQNPRHLVRRRGQEARLRCSPMKGHSHVYWYRQLPEEGLKFMVYLQKENIIDESGMPKERFSAEFPKEGPSILRIQQVVRGDSAAYFCASSPTEANYGYTFGSGTRLTVV.

V and J are TRBV9 and TRBJ2-2; the D is unclear. There are 15 residues in the CDR3. Germline V gene sequence: CDR1 SGDLS, CDR2 YYNGEE. V was trimmed by 0 bases and J by 6 bases, leaving 12 bases between them. The CDR3 nucleotides read TGTGCCAGCAGCGTAGGCTCTTTGGGATCCGGGGAGCTGTTTTTT. It is translated as CASSVGSLGSGELFF.

V and J are TRBV20-1 and TRBJ1-1, with TRBD1 matching 7 bases. The CDR3 loop spans 13 amino acids. Germline V gene lookup returns CDR1 DFQATT and CDR2 SNEGSKA (reference sequence). Trimming took 3 bases from V and 10 from J; bases not matched to a gene: 11. The CDR3 DNA reads TGCAGTGCTAGTGGGACAGTGAGGGTCGGAGCTTTCTTT. As protein: CSASGTVRVGAFF.

This clonotype was detected many times. V and J are TRBV2 and TRBJ1-5, with TRBD1 as a possible D gene (5 bases). Germline CDR1 and CDR2: SNHLY and FYNNEI. Trimming left V 6 bases short and J 0 bases short, with 24 bases between. The CDR3 extends over 19 amino acids. The CDR3: CASSPTPYSGLDSNQPQHF. The CDR3 DNA is TGTGCCAGCAGCCCAACCCCCTATTCGGGACTCGATAGCAATCAGCCCCAGCATTTT. Filled out from reference TRBV2 and TRBJ1-5, the complete variable domain reads EPEVTQTPSHQVTQMGQEVILRCVPISNHLYFYWYRQILGQKVEFLVSFYNNEISEKSEIFDDQFSVERPDGSNFTLKIRSTKLEDSAMYFCASSPTPYSGLDSNQPQHFGDGTRLSIL.

This clonotype was observed a few times. The V gene is TRBV10-3, the J gene TRBJ1-1; D remains ambiguous. From germline, CDR1 is ENHRY and CDR2 SYGVKD. V lost 5 bases to trimming and J lost 6 bases, with 10 bases between them. CDR3 length: 12 residues. CDR3 in DNA: TGTGCCATCAGTCCACCCGGTTCTGAAGCTTTCTTT. Translation: CAISPPGSEAFF.

This clonotype was detected many times. The chain links TRBV5-4 to TRBJ2-5; 14 bases agree with TRBD2. Germline V gene data show CDR1 as SGHNT and CDR2 as YYREEE (reference sequence). This CDR3 comprises 15 residues. The ends lost 4 bases at V and 3 bases at J; junction bases unmatched: 2. This chain's CDR3 is CASSGTSGGKETQYF. Written as DNA, the CDR3 is TGTGCCAGCAGCGGGACTAGCGGGGGCAAAGAGACCCAGTACTTC. The variable domain in full, with the rest retrieved from reference TRBV5-4 and TRBJ2-5, is ETGVTQSPTHLIKTRGQQVTLRCSSQSGHNTVSWYQQALGQGPQFIFQYYREEENGRGNFPPRFSGLQFPNYSSELNVNALELDDSALYLCASSGTSGGKETQYFGPGTRLLVL.

This clonotype was recorded at least ten times. The J gene is TRBJ1-1, the V gene TRBV7-9, with D possibly matching TRBD1 (5 bases). Trimming removed 3 bases at V and 1 base at J, with 9 bases between. CDR3 length: 14 residues. CDR1 SEHNR and CDR2 FQNEAQ come from the germline V gene (reference sequence). CDR3 region: CASSFGTENTEAFF. The CDR3 DNA reads TGTGCCAGCAGCTTCGGGACGGAGAACACTGAAGCTTTCTTT.

Points on this clonotype: This sequence may be a read error, since a much larger clone differs from it by one base. The genes are TRBV20-1 and TRBJ1-5, with D perhaps TRBD1 (5 bases). Germline V gives CDR1 DFQATT, CDR2 SNEGSKA (reference sequence). Trimming removed 1 base at V and 2 bases at J, with 24 bases between. CDR3 length: 19 residues. The CDR3 coding sequence is TGCAGTGCTAGAGTCCGATGGAGAGGGGCAGAAAACGGCAATCAGCCCCAGCATTTT. Translated, it gives CSARVRWRGAENGNQPQHF.

The gene calls are TRBV6-5 and TRBJ2-5, with D possibly matching TRBD2 (5 bases). CDR3 length: 13 residues. CDR1 is MNHEY, CDR2 SVGAGI, per germline. V was cut by 6 bases and J by 7 bases, with 15 bases left in between. CDR3 bases: TGTGCCAGCAGCCGAGAGATCCGGGGGACCCAGTACTTC. It translates to CASSREIRGTQYF.

This chain joins TRBV15 and TRBJ1-4; no reliable D call. V was trimmed by 5 bases and J by 7 bases, leaving 11 bases between them. The CDR3 contains 13 residues. CDR1 is LNHNV and CDR2 is YYDKDF in the germline V gene (reference sequence). This CDR3 is CATSFTRGEKLFF. As DNA, the CDR3 is TGTGCCACCAGCTTTACTCGGGGTGAAAAACTGTTTTTT.

As to this clonotype: A much more abundant neighbour one base away suggests this may be a read error. The V and J genes are TRBV15 and TRBJ1-4, with 7 bases that match TRBD1. Germline loops: CDR1 LNHNV, CDR2 YYDKDF (reference sequence). The CDR3 loop spans 15 amino acids. The CDR3 spells CATSRVTGLNEKLLF. CDR3 nucleotide sequence: TGTGCCACCAGTAGGGTGACAGGGCTTAATGAAAAACTGCTTTTT.

This sequence joins TRBV29-1 and TRBJ2-5; 11 nucleotides line up with TRBD1. Losses at the gene ends were 1 base for V and 4 bases for J; bases not matched to a gene: 8. This CDR3 has 16 amino acids. Germline CDR1 reads SQVTM; CDR2 reads ANQGSEA. CDR3 bases: TGCAGCGTTGAAGGCTACGGACAGGGGGCTCGAGAGACCCAGTACTTC. It translates to CSVEGYGQGARETQYF.

This clonotype was seen repeatedly, ten times or more. V and J are TRBV5-1 and TRBJ1-1; D remains ambiguous. This CDR3 spans 14 amino acids. CDR1 and CDR2 (germline): SGHRS, YFSETQ. The ends were cut back, 4 bases at V and 5 bases at J, with 15 bases in the middle. CDR3 region: CASSQTAGPTEAFF. The CDR3 coding sequence is TGCGCCAGCAGCCAGACGGCGGGTCCAACTGAAGCTTTCTTT.

The V call is TRBV20-1, the J call TRBJ2-7; TRBD2 might be the D (6 bases). The CDR3 runs to 15 residues. Germline loops: CDR1 DFQATT, CDR2 SNEGSKA (reference sequence). V lost 5 bases, J lost 2 bases, and 19 bases lay in between. As DNA, the CDR3 is TGCAGTGCTGCGCCTAGTTTTTCGGGGGCCTACGAGCAGTACTTC. Translated: CSAAPSFSGAYEQYF.

A few counts support this clonotype. V is TRBV4-1 and J is TRBJ1-2; D might be TRBD1 (5 bases). From germline, CDR1 is MGHRA and CDR2 YSYEKL. The germline V and J ends were trimmed by 4 bases and 4 bases, with 13 bases remaining between them. The CDR3 is 14 residues long. CDR3 coding DNA: TGCGCCAGCAGCCGCCCTGGGACTCTCTATGGCTACACCTTC. As protein: CASSRPGTLYGYTF.

This clonotype has only a few counts. A much larger clonotype is one base distant, so this may be a read error. The chain has TRBV29-1 and TRBJ2-2; D is possibly TRBD1 (6 bases). Germline CDR1 is SQVTM and CDR2 is ANQGSEA. This CDR3 has 15 residues. The V gene lost 6 bases and the J gene lost 3 bases, with 17 bases spanning the gap. The CDR3, as DNA: TGCAGCGTGACGCCCGGGACACCCGACACCGGGGAGCTGTTTTTT. Its protein is CSVTPGTPDTGELFF.

This clonotype showed up many times. The CDR3 DNA reads TGTGCCAGCAGTTTAGTGACAGCGCCGGAGGAGACCCAGTACTTC. This gives the protein CASSLVTAPEETQYF. This rearrangement joins TRBV12-3 or TRBV12-4 to TRBJ2-5; possibly TRBD1 for D (5 bases). Trimming took 1 base from V and 5 from J, leaving 14 bases between them. This CDR3 region has 15 residues.

This clonotype was picked up many times. This chain connects TRBV2 to TRBJ1-1; weak D call: TRBD1 (6 bases). The CDR3 extends over 13 amino acids. Germline V CDR1 and CDR2: SNHLY, FYNNEI. Trimming removed 6 bases at V and 3 bases at J, with 11 bases between. The CDR3 sequence: CASRDSPYTEAFF. For the CDR3, the DNA is TGTGCCAGCAGGGACAGCCCATACACTGAAGCTTTCTTT. Full variable domain (outside the CDR3, taken from reference TRBV2 and TRBJ1-1): EPEVTQTPSHQVTQMGQEVILRCVPISNHLYFYWYRQILGQKVEFLVSFYNNEISEKSEIFDDQFSVERPDGSNFTLKIRSTKLEDSAMYFCASRDSPYTEAFFGQGTRLTVV.

This clonotype has more than one count but fewer than ten. The chain couples TRBV27 to TRBJ2-5; 11 bases map to TRBD2. The V gene's germline CDR1 is MNHEY and CDR2 SMNVEV (reference sequence). With V trimmed by 6 bases and J by 1 base, 4 bases remained unmatched. The CDR3 is 15 residues long. The CDR3, as DNA: TGTGCCAGCAGCCGACTAGCGGGGAGCCAAGAGACCCAGTACTTC. Residues: CASSRLAGSQETQYF.

A remark on this clonotype: A much bigger clone sits one base away, suggesting this may be a read error. The chain employs TRBV19 and TRBJ1-2, with unresolved D. Germline lookup yields CDR1 LNHDA and CDR2 SQIVND (reference sequence). This CDR3 contains 13 residues. CDR3 sequence (DNA): TGTGCCAGTACCCTTCTCGGTTTGGGTGGCTGCACCTTC. Translation: CASTLLGLGGCTF.

This clonotype was counted a single time. V is TRBV10-3 and J is TRBJ1-4; 7 bases fit TRBD1. The J segment lost 7 bases and the V segment lost 10 bases, leaving 12 bases of the junction unmatched. From germline, CDR1 is ENHRY and CDR2 SYGVKD. The CDR3 loop spans 14 amino acids. The CDR3 nucleotides read TGTGCCAGCACCCCTGACAGGGTCAGTGAAAAACTGTTTTTT. This codes for CASTPDRVSEKLFF.

This clonotype showed up just a few times. The V call is TRBV29-1, the J call TRBJ2-5; 10 bases agree with TRBD2. Unmatched junction bases numbered 7, after V lost 8 bases and J lost 4 bases. Germline V gene data show CDR1 as SQVTM and CDR2 as ANQGSEA. The CDR3 is 13 amino acids. CDR3 in amino acids: CSSSSGGSETQYF. The CDR3 nucleotides are TGCAGCAGTTCTAGCGGGGGTTCAGAGACCCAGTACTTC.

This clonotype came up many times. CDR3 protein: CASSERWDYEQYF. CDR3 nucleotide sequence: TGCGCCAGCAGTGAACGGTGGGACTACGAGCAGTACTTC. The gene calls are TRBV10-1 and TRBJ2-7, with D uncertain. Trimming pared 3 bases from V and 3 bases from J, leaving 9 bases between. Germline-derived CDR1 and CDR2 are WNHNN and SYGVQD (reference sequence). The CDR3 totals 13 residues.

There are a few counts of this clonotype. Given a much more abundant clone one base away, this may be a read error. V and J are TRBV2 and TRBJ1-2; no clear D. The CDR3 contains 12 residues. Germline loops: CDR1 SNHLY, CDR2 FYNNEI. CDR3 DNA sequence: TGTGCCAACAGTGAACGAGGGAGTGGCTACACCTTC. Encoded protein: CANSERGSGYTF.

This clonotype was seen repeatedly, ten times or more. The chain couples TRBV7-8 to TRBJ1-1; 7 positions agree with TRBD1. Trimming took 0 bases from V and 10 from J; bases not matched to a gene: 11. The CDR3 is 15 residues long. The V gene's germline CDR1 is SGHVS and CDR2 FQNEAQ. CDR3 sequence reads: CASSLAQRAGGGAFF. As DNA, the CDR3 is TGTGCCAGCAGCTTAGCGCAGCGGGCAGGGGGGGGAGCTTTCTTT.

Many counts were recorded for this clonotype. This chain uses TRBV11-2 with TRBJ2-7; D is uncertain. The germline gives CDR1 SGHAT, CDR2 FQNNGV. Trimming took off 1 base at V and 2 bases at J, with 9 bases between the two ends. The CDR3 length is 14 residues. CDR3 nucleotide sequence: TGTGCCAGCAGCTTAGTTAAGCAGCCCTACGAGCAGTACTTC. Translating it yields CASSLVKQPYEQYF.

V gene TRBV9 combines with J gene TRBJ1-4; D may be TRBD1 (5 bases). The V end lost 5 bases, the J end lost 8 bases, and 16 bases lay between the germline ends. From germline, CDR1 is SGDLS and CDR2 YYNGEE. The CDR3 is 14 amino acids. The CDR3 DNA reads TGTGCCAGCAGTGGCATTGGGGGTGTCGAAAAACTGTTTTTT. The encoded protein is CASSGIGGVEKLFF.

The chain uses TRBV7-2 and TRBJ2-5, with 7 positions matching TRBD2. Germline V gene sequence: CDR1 SGHTA, CDR2 FQGNSA. The V gene end was trimmed by 3 bases and the J gene end by 9 bases; junction bases not matched to a gene: 10. The CDR3 has 14 amino acids. CDR3 in amino acids: CASSFQRGPAAQYF. The CDR3 DNA reads as TGTGCCAGCAGCTTCCAGCGGGGCCCGGCGGCCCAGTACTTC.

This clonotype was counted ten times or more. The chain has TRBV29-1 and TRBJ2-7; TRBD1 matches at 9 bases. Germline loops: CDR1 SQVTM, CDR2 ANQGSEA. The V gene end was trimmed by 7 bases and the J gene end by 3 bases; junction bases not matched to a gene: 10. This CDR3 has 14 amino acids. The CDR3 reads CSAVIRDRVYEQYF. CDR3 nucleotide sequence: TGCAGCGCGGTAATCCGGGACAGGGTCTACGAGCAGTACTTC.

The chain has TRBV25-1 and TRBJ2-1; 9 bases map to TRBD2. The CDR3 is 17 residues long. Germline V gene data show CDR1 as MGHDK and CDR2 as SYGVNS. V shed 6 bases, J shed 6 bases, and the junction held 15 bases outside the gene matches. As DNA, the CDR3 is TGTGCCAGCAGCGCCCGGGCAGCGGGGGGCTCCGGCAATGAGCAGTTCTTC. Translating it yields CASSARAAGGSGNEQFF.

As regards this clonotype: Possible read error: a much larger clone is one base away. This chain connects TRBV28 to TRBJ1-5; D remains ambiguous. From germline, CDR1 is MDHEN and CDR2 SYDVKM. The CDR3 extends over 13 amino acids. V dropped 6 bases and J dropped 0 bases, with 6 bases sitting between them. The CDR3 sequence is CASRAYSNQPQHF. The CDR3 nucleotides read TGTGCCAGCAGAGCCTATAGCAATCAGCCCCAGCATTTT.